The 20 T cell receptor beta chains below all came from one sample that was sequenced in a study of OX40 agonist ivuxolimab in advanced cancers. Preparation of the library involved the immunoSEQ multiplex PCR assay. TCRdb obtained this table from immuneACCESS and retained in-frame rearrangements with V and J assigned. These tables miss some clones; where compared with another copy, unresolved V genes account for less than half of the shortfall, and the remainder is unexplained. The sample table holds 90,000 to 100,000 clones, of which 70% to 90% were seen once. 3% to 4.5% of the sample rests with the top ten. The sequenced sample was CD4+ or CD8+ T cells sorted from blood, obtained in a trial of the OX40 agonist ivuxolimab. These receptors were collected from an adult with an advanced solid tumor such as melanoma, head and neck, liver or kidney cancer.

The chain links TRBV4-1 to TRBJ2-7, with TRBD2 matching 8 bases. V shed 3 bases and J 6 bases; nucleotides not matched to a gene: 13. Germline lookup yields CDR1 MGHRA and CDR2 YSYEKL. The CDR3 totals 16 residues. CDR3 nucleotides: TGCGCCAGCAGCCAGGCTCTTCGGACTAGCATACTCGAGCAGTACTTC. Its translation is CASSQALRTSILEQYF.

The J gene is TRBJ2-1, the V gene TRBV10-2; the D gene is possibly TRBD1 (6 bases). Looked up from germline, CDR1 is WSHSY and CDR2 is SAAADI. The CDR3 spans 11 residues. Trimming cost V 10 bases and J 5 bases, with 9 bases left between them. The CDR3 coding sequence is TGCGCCACGGACAGCAACAATGAGCAGTTCTTC. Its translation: CATDSNNEQFF.

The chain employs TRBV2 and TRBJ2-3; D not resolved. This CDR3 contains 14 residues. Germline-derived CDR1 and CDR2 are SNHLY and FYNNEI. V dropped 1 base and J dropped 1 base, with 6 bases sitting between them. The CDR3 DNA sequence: TGTGCCAGCAGTGAAGTAACCGGCACAGATACGCAGTATTTT. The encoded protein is CASSEVTGTDTQYF.

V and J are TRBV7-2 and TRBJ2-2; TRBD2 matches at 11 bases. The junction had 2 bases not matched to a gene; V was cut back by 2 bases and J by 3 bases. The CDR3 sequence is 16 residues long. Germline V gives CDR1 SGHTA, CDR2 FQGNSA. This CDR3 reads CASSLSTSGDTGELFF. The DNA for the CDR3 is TGTGCCAGCAGCTTATCGACTAGCGGGGACACCGGGGAGCTGTTTTTT.

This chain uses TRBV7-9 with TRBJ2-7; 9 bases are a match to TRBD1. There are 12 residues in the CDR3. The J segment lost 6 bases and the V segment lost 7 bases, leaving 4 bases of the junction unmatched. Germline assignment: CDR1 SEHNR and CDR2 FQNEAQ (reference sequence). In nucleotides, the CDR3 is TGTGCCAGCATAGGACAGGGGCCCGAGCAGTACTTC. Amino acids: CASIGQGPEQYF.

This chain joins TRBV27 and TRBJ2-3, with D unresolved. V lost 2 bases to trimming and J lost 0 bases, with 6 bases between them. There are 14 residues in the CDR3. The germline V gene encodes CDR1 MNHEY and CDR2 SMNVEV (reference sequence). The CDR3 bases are TGTGCCAGCAGTTTAGCGGTTAGCACAGATACGCAGTATTTT. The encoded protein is CASSLAVSTDTQYF.

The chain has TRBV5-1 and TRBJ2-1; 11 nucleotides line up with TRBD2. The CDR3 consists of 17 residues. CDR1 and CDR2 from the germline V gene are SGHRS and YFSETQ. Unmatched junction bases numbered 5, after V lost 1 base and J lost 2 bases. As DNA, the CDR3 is TGCGCCAGCAGCTTGTCCTCTAGCGGGAGGACCTACAATGAGCAGTTCTTC. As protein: CASSLSSSGRTYNEQFF. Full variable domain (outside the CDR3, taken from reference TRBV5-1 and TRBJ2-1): KAGVTQTPRYLIKTRGQQVTLSCSPISGHRSVSWYQQTPGQGLQFLFEYFSETQRNKGNFPGRFSGRQFSNSRSEMNVSTLELGDSALYLCASSLSSSGRTYNEQFFGPGTRLTVL.

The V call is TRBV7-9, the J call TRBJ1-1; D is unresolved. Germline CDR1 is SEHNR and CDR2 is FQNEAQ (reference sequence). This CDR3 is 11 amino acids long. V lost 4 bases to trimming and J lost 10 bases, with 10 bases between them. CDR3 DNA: TGTGCCAGCAGCTACATGAATGGAGCTTTCTTT. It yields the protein CASSYMNGAFF. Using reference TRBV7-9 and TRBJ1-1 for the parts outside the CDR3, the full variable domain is DTGVSQNPRHKITKRGQNVTFRCDPISEHNRLYWYRQTLGQGPEFLTYFQNEAQLEKSRLLSDRFSAERPKGSFSTLEIQRTEQGDSAMYLCASSYMNGAFFGQGTRLTVV.

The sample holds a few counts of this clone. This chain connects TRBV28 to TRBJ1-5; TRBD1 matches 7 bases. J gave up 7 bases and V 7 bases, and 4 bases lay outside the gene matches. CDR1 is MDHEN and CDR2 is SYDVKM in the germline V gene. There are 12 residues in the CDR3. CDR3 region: CASKGAMQPQHF. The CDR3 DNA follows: TGTGCCAGCAAGGGGGCGATGCAGCCCCAGCATTTT. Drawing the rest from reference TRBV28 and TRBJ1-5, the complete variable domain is DVKVTQSSRYLVKRTGEKVFLECVQDMDHENMFWYRQDPGLGLRLIYFSYDVKMKEKGDIPEGYSVSREKKERFSLILESASTNQTSMYLCASKGAMQPQHFGDGTRLSIL.

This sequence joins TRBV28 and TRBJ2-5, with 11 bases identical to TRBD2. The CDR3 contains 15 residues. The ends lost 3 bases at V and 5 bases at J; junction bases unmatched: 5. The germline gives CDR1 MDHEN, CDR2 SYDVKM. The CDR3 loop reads CASSFPPSGRETQYF. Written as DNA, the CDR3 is TGTGCCAGCAGTTTTCCCCCTAGCGGGAGGGAGACCCAGTACTTC.

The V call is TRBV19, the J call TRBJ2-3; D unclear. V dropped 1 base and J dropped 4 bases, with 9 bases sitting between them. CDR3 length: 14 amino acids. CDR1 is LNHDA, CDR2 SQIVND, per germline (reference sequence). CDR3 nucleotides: TGTGCCAGTAGTATAGGGGGTCTGGCAGATACGCAGTATTTT. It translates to CASSIGGLADTQYF.

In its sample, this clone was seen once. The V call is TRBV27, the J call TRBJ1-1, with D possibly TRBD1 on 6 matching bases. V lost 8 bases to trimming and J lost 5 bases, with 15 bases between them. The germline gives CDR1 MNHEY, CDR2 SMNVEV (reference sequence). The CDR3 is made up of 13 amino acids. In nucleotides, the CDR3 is TGTGCCAGCTCGACAGGCTTGAGAACTGAAGCTTTCTTT. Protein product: CASSTGLRTEAFF.

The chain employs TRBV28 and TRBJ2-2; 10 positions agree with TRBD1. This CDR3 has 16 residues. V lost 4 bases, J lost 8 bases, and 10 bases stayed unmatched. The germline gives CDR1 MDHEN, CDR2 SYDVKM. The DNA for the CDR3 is TGTGCCAGCAGTTCGGATCCGACAGGGGGCAAGGGGGAGCTGTTTTTT. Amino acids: CASSSDPTGGKGELFF.

CDR3 residues: CASSYSQGAFYEQYF. CDR3 nucleotides: TGTGCCAGCAGTTACTCCCAGGGGGCTTTCTACGAGCAGTACTTC. The chain has TRBV6-6 and TRBJ2-7, with 8 positions matching TRBD1. CDR3 length: 15 amino acids. Germline values: CDR1 MNHNY, CDR2 SVGAGI (reference sequence). V gave up 0 bases and J gave up 3 bases; unmatched junction bases: 4.

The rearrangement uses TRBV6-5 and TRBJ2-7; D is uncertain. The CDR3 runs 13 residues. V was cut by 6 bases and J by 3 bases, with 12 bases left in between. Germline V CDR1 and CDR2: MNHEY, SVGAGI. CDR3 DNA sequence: TGTGCCAGCAGCCGTGGCGGCGGCTACGAGCAGTACTTC. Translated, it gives CASSRGGGYEQYF.

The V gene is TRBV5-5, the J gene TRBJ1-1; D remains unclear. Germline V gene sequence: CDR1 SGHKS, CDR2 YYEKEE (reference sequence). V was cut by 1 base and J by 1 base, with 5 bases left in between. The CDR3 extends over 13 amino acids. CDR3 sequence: CASSLRENTEAFF. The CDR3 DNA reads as TGTGCCAGCAGCTTGAGAGAGAACACTGAAGCTTTCTTT.

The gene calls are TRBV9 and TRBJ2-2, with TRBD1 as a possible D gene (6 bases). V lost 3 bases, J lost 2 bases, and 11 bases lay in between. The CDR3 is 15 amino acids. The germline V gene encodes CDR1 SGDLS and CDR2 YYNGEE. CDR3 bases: TGTGCCAGCAGCGCGAGGGGGACCAACACCGGGGAGCTGTTTTTT. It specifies CASSARGTNTGELFF.

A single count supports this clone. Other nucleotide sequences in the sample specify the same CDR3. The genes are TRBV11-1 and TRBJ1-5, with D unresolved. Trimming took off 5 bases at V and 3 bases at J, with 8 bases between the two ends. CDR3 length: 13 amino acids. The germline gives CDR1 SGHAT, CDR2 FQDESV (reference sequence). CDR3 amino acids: CASSLDNNQPQHF. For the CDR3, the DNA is TGTGCCAGCAGCCTTGACAACAATCAGCCCCAGCATTTT.

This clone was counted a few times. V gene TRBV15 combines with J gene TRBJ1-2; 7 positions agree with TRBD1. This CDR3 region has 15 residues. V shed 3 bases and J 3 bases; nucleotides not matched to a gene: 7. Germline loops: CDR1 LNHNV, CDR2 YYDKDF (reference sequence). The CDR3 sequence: CATSSDDRADYGYTF. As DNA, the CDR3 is TGTGCCACCAGCAGTGACGACAGGGCCGACTATGGCTACACCTTC.

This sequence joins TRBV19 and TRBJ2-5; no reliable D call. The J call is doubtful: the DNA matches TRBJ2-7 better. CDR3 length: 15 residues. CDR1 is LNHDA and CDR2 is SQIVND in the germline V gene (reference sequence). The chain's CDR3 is CASSITGSPFYEQYF. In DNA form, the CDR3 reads TGTGCCAGTAGTATTACGGGCTCCCCCTTCTACGAGCAGTACTTC.